What follows are 32 T cell receptor beta chains derived from one specimen sequenced in a study of human T cells and chemical hapten exposure (dated by TCRdb to the early 2020s). The label giving this sample's time point can be read as: pre-sensitization, week 0. The sample's treatment or condition label, decoded: therapeutic diphenylcyclopropenone sensitization with weekly scalp DPC. Preparation of the library involved RACE. Sequencing instrument: NextSeq 500. The raw public reads went through TCRdb reprocessing: fastp at Q25, MiXCR clone calling, in-frame beta chains kept. Entries are consolidated by CDR3 protein sequence, retaining the most common genes and DNA. Here the sample has more than 300,000 distinct CDR3 sequences; roughly 4.6% occur a single time. Around 2.6% of the sample is in the top ten clones. The sample here was whole blood, taken in connection with sensitization to the hapten diphenylcyclopropenone (DPC). Receptor source: a woman aged 45-65 years with alopecia areata. Some clones in this sample may be carry-over from other donors' samples.

The chain carries TRBV24-1 and TRBJ2-3; D gene ambiguous. CDR3 size: 15 residues. Germline V CDR1 and CDR2: KGHDR, SFDVKD. V was clipped by 3 bases and J by 2 bases, with 11 bases between them. The CDR3 is CATSDPQMVTDTQYF. The CDR3 bases are TGTGCCACCAGTGATCCCCAAATGGTCACAGATACGCAGTATTTT.

This clonotype has only a few counts. This sequence joins TRBV12-3 or TRBV12-4 and TRBJ1-2, with no clear D. V was trimmed by 5 bases and J by 4 bases, leaving 17 bases between them. The CDR3 spans 15 residues. This CDR3 reads CASSPSGLGSYGYTF. In DNA form, the CDR3 reads TGTGCCAGCAGTCCCTCCGGGTTGGGAAGCTATGGCTACACCTTC.

This clonotype showed up many times. This chain connects TRBV3-1 to TRBJ2-2, with 11 bases fitting TRBD2. This CDR3 has 15 amino acids. Germline V gives CDR1 LGHDT, CDR2 YNNKEL (reference sequence). Trimming at V came to 6 bases and at J to 4 bases, leaving 4 bases not matched to a gene. The CDR3: CASSPSGRITGELFF. The CDR3 DNA sequence: TGTGCCAGCAGTCCTAGCGGGAGGATCACCGGGGAGCTGTTTTTT.

The sample holds many counts of this clonotype. The J gene is TRBJ2-5, the V gene TRBV12-3 or TRBV12-4; no firm D call. There are 14 residues in the CDR3. V shed 6 bases and J shed 1 base, with 12 bases lying between them. The CDR3 reads CASSRTEAQETQYF. Here the CDR3 DNA reads TGTGCCAGCAGCCGCACCGAGGCCCAAGAGACCCAGTACTTC.

The chain joins TRBV5-1 to TRBJ1-1; no clear D gene. The germline V gene has CDR1 SGHRS and CDR2 YFSETQ. Trimming took 5 bases from V and 3 from J, leaving 11 bases between them. This CDR3 comprises 13 residues. CDR3 sequence (DNA): TGCGCCAGCAGGAGTAGCCGGGACACTGAAGCTTTCTTT. Protein sequence: CASRSSRDTEAFF.

In regard to this clonotype: This could be a read error, since a much larger clone is one nucleotide away. The chain joins TRBV13 to TRBJ2-3, with 8 bases matching TRBD2. The CDR3 has 14 amino acids. The V gene end was trimmed by 3 bases and the J gene end by 4 bases; junction bases not matched to a gene: 3. CDR1 and CDR2 from the germline V gene are PRHDT and FYEKMQ (reference sequence). The CDR3 DNA reads as TGTGCCAGCAGCTTTAGCGGGACGGCAGATACGCAGTATTTT. This translates into CASSFSGTADTQYF.

V usage is TRBV7-9 and J usage is TRBJ2-3; unclear D gene. Germline V CDR1 and CDR2: SEHNR, FQNEAQ (reference sequence). Deletions cut 1 base from V and 2 bases from J, with 10 bases between. This CDR3 contains 15 residues. CDR3 residues: CASSLVSSSTDTQYF. The CDR3 DNA is TGTGCCAGCAGCTTAGTGTCCAGCTCCACAGATACGCAGTATTTT.

The chain links TRBV20-1 to TRBJ2-7; 10 positions agree with TRBD1. Germline CDR1 DFQATT, CDR2 SNEGSKA (reference sequence). V gave up 6 bases and J gave up 4 bases; unmatched junction bases: 12. The CDR3 has 15 amino acids. CDR3 sequence reads: CSATAGVDRGYEQYF. As DNA, the CDR3 is TGCAGTGCCACGGCCGGGGTGGACAGGGGGTACGAGCAGTACTTC.

This clonotype was seen a handful of times. The chain is built from TRBV3-1 and TRBJ1-1; D gene unclear. The CDR3 sequence is 13 residues long. Trimming shortened V by 5 bases and J by 6 bases, and 13 bases separated the two germline ends. CDR1 is LGHDT, CDR2 YNNKEL, per germline (reference sequence). The CDR3 DNA reads TGTGCCAGCAGCTATCTCAGCGACGCTGAAGCTTTCTTT. It is translated as CASSYLSDAEAFF.

This clonotype was counted ten times or more. This chain links TRBV9 with TRBJ2-7; 7 bases align to TRBD2. With 3 bases clipped from V and 6 bases from J, the junction kept 9 bases outside the gene matches. CDR3 length: 14 amino acids. CDR1 and CDR2 (germline): SGDLS, YYNGEE. The CDR3 DNA follows: TGTGCCAGCAGCGGGCTAGCGGCCCCGTCCGAGCAGTACTTC. Protein: CASSGLAAPSEQYF.

The V call is TRBV12-3 or TRBV12-4, the J call TRBJ2-4; 7 bases are a match to TRBD1. This CDR3 contains 19 residues. J gave up 8 bases and V 1 base, and 20 bases lay outside the gene matches. This CDR3 is CASSLERQGWSRLEDIQYF. The CDR3 region has the DNA TGTGCCAGCAGTTTAGAACGACAGGGTTGGTCCCGGTTAGAAGACATTCAGTACTTC.

This chain connects TRBV18 to TRBJ2-7, with 7 bases lining up with TRBD2. V lost 6 bases, J lost 6 bases, and 8 bases stayed unmatched. The CDR3 is 13 amino acids. Germline V gene lookup returns CDR1 KGHSH and CDR2 LQKENI. This CDR3 reads CASSLDAGVEQYF. For the CDR3, the DNA is TGTGCCAGCTCCCTGGACGCGGGGGTCGAGCAGTACTTC.

The table lists this clonotype with many counts. At one boundary the junction diverges from the germline segment, which might be a read error. The chain uses TRBV12-3 or TRBV12-4 and TRBJ2-1; TRBD2 matches 10 bases. This CDR3 has 15 residues. In DNA form, the CDR3 reads TGTGCCAGCAGTCTAGCGGGAGATTCCTACAATGAGCAGTTCTTC. Protein sequence: CASSLAGDSYNEQFF.

The chain couples TRBV3-1 to TRBJ1-2, with 7 bases aligning to TRBD1. V dropped 3 bases and J dropped 5; count of bases not matched to a gene: 6. The CDR3 loop spans 14 amino acids. Germline lookup yields CDR1 LGHDT and CDR2 YNNKEL (reference sequence). This chain's CDR3 is CASSQFDRDYGYTF. The CDR3 region has the DNA TGTGCCAGCAGCCAGTTCGACAGGGATTATGGCTACACCTTC.

This clonotype was counted ten times or more. This rearrangement joins TRBV14 to TRBJ2-1; D may be TRBD2 (6 bases). The germline V and J ends were trimmed by 4 bases and 0 bases, with 10 bases remaining between them. Germline V gene data show CDR1 as SGHDN and CDR2 as FVKESK. The CDR3 spans 15 residues. CDR3 residues: CASSPGTHSYNEQFF. CDR3 bases: TGTGCCAGCAGCCCCGGGACTCACTCCTACAATGAGCAGTTCTTC.

J is TRBJ2-3 and V is TRBV4-3; 8 positions match TRBD1. The CDR3 length is 20 residues. Germline CDR1 is LGHNA and CDR2 is YSLEER. V lost 0 bases, J lost 2 bases, and 16 bases stayed unmatched. The DNA of the CDR3 is TGCGCCAGCAGCCAAGATTGGGCCAGGGGGCTGGGTGAACCCACAGATACGCAGTATTTT. It translates to CASSQDWARGLGEPTDTQYF.

This clonotype was picked up many times. The genes are TRBV18 and TRBJ1-4; D gene ambiguous. The CDR3 spans 13 residues. Germline lookup yields CDR1 KGHSH and CDR2 LQKENI. V was shortened by 2 bases and J by 7 bases, with 8 bases between the two germline ends. In DNA form, the CDR3 reads TGTGCCAGCTCACCAGGGCTCGGTGAAAAACTGTTTTTT. This sequence encodes CASSPGLGEKLFF.

This clonotype has a handful of counts. The rearrangement links TRBV6-6 to TRBJ1-1; D is ambiguous. Deletions cut 2 bases from V and 3 bases from J, with 10 bases between. The CDR3 has 14 residues. The germline V gene has CDR1 MNHNY and CDR2 SVGAGI (reference sequence). DNA for the CDR3: TGTGCCAGCAGTTACGCGAACAGTTACACTGAAGCTTTCTTT. Protein product: CASSYANSYTEAFF.

This clonotype appeared many times. The chain recombines TRBV28 with TRBJ1-3; D not resolved. Germline assignment: CDR1 MDHEN and CDR2 SYDVKM. The CDR3 extends over 13 amino acids. V was cut by 6 bases and J by 8 bases, with 14 bases left in between. The CDR3 reads CASRPGVWDTIYF. CDR3 nucleotide sequence: TGTGCCAGCAGACCAGGAGTCTGGGACACCATATATTTT.

The V gene is TRBV20-1, the J gene TRBJ1-4; D remains unclear. V lost 0 bases, J lost 0 bases, and 17 bases lay in between. The CDR3 has 18 residues. Germline V lookup: CDR1 DFQATT, CDR2 SNEGSKA (reference sequence). CDR3 sequence: CSARDDGRRLTTNEKLFF. The DNA for the CDR3 is TGCAGTGCTAGAGATGACGGCAGGCGACTGACAACTAATGAAAAACTGTTTTTT.

This clonotype showed up just a few times. This chain joins TRBV6-6 and TRBJ1-5, with 9 bases that match TRBD1. After removal of 0 bases from V and 0 bases from J, the junction contained 3 bases not matched to a gene. This CDR3 spans 17 amino acids. In germline, CDR1 is MNHNY, CDR2 SVGAGI (reference sequence). This chain's CDR3 is CASSYSGQGRSNQPQHF. The CDR3, as DNA: TGTGCCAGCAGTTACTCAGGACAGGGGCGTAGCAATCAGCCCCAGCATTTT.

Only a few counts were recorded for this clonotype. The chain's CDR3 is CSARGTGTGSVSEQYF. The DNA of the CDR3 is TGCAGTGCTAGAGGGACCGGGACAGGGTCAGTATCCGAGCAGTACTTC. The chain carries TRBV20-1 and TRBJ2-7; TRBD1 aligns across 9 bases. Trimming took 1 base from V and 6 from J; bases not matched to a gene: 13. The germline V gene encodes CDR1 DFQATT and CDR2 SNEGSKA (reference sequence). This CDR3 is built from 16 residues.

This chain links TRBV18 with TRBJ2-7; a weak D match, TRBD2 (5 bases). V gave up 2 bases and J gave up 11 bases, with 16 bases separating them. Germline V CDR1 and CDR2: KGHSH, LQKENI. The CDR3 extends over 13 amino acids. The CDR3 nucleotides read TGTGCCAGCTCACCATATCAAGGGATCGGGGAGTACTTC. Translation gives CASSPYQGIGEYF.

This chain connects TRBV6-5 to TRBJ1-1, with D unclear. This CDR3 comprises 13 residues. Trimming took 5 bases from V and 4 from J, leaving 11 bases between them. Germline V lookup: CDR1 MNHEY, CDR2 SVGAGI. The CDR3 coding sequence is TGTGCCAGCAGTCCCCGACTATCCACTGAAGCTTTCTTT. Encoded protein: CASSPRLSTEAFF.

The V gene is TRBV7-2, the J gene TRBJ1-5; D unclear. The CDR3 totals 14 residues. Trimming left V 1 base short and J 3 bases short, with 7 bases between. Per germline, CDR1 SGHTA and CDR2 FQGNSA. Here the CDR3 reads CASSLEGPNQPQHF. CDR3 DNA: TGTGCCAGCAGCTTAGAGGGTCCCAATCAGCCCCAGCATTTT.

Only a few counts were recorded for this clonotype. The chain has TRBV20-1 and TRBJ2-7; TRBD2 might be the D (6 bases). The V gene's germline CDR1 is DFQATT and CDR2 SNEGSKA (reference sequence). This CDR3 region has 15 residues. V gave up 2 bases and J gave up 5 bases, with 19 bases separating them. The CDR3 protein is CSARPPGLYPHEQYF. For the CDR3, the DNA is TGCAGTGCTAGACCCCCGGGACTCTACCCCCACGAGCAGTACTTC.

This clonotype was seen many times. The chain links TRBV4-1 to TRBJ2-7; 11 nucleotides match TRBD2. Germline-derived CDR1 and CDR2 are MGHRA and YSYEKL. The CDR3 is 16 amino acids. V lost 2 bases, J lost 6 bases, and 9 bases stayed unmatched. The CDR3 is CASSQSLAGGIGEQYF. CDR3 in DNA: TGCGCCAGCAGCCAATCCCTAGCGGGGGGCATCGGCGAGCAGTACTTC.

This clonotype came up a few times. The V call is TRBV10-3, the J call TRBJ2-1, with 10 bases identical to TRBD1. Germline V gene data show CDR1 as ENHRY and CDR2 as SYGVKD. There are 17 residues in the CDR3. V lost 2 bases to trimming and J lost 7 bases; unmatched junction nucleotides: 11. The CDR3 protein is CAISETPGGQGWNEQFF. Written as DNA, the CDR3 is TGTGCCATCAGTGAGACCCCAGGGGGACAGGGGTGGAATGAGCAGTTCTTC.

V usage is TRBV9 and J usage is TRBJ1-2; D not certain. The V gene lost 3 bases and the J gene lost 8 bases, with 8 bases spanning the gap. Germline lookup yields CDR1 SGDLS and CDR2 YYNGEE. This CDR3 is 11 amino acids long. The CDR3 nucleotides read TGTGCCAGCAGCGATCCCCAAGGCTACACCTTC. As protein: CASSDPQGYTF.

This chain joins TRBV20-1 and TRBJ1-4; TRBD1 matches 8 bases. The CDR3 length is 14 residues. V gave up 5 bases and J gave up 5 bases; unmatched junction bases: 7. CDR1 and CDR2 (germline): DFQATT, SNEGSKA (reference sequence). CDR3 bases: TGCAGTGCTGTTTCAGGGGGCGAGAATGAAAAACTGTTTTTT. This codes for CSAVSGGENEKLFF.

The chain recombines TRBV5-1 with TRBJ1-6, with 7 bases that match TRBD1. After removal of 4 bases from V and 7 bases from J, the junction contained 8 bases not matched to a gene. There are 15 residues in the CDR3. Germline-derived CDR1 and CDR2 are SGHRS and YFSETQ. This CDR3 reads CASSPTRGENSPLHF. For the CDR3, the DNA is TGCGCCAGCAGCCCTACCAGGGGGGAGAATTCACCCCTCCACTTT.

This clonotype was detected ten times or more. The V and J genes are TRBV28 and TRBJ2-3, with D possibly TRBD2 on 6 matching bases. With 5 bases removed from V and 4 bases from J, the gap between germline ends came to 16 bases. CDR3 length equals 15 residues. Germline V CDR1 and CDR2: MDHEN, SYDVKM. This CDR3 is CASSRAGPRADTQYF. CDR3 bases: TGTGCCAGCAGTCGGGCGGGACCTCGTGCAGATACGCAGTATTTT.